The T cell receptor beta chain under discussion was sequenced for a study of shared clonotypes between healthy human individuals (dated by TCRdb to 2018 to 2021). Regarding the research as a whole: A couple of women and three men aged 18 to 49 years were included in the cohort. Libraries were prepared and TCR repertoires were sequenced by different laboratories using diverse techniques, in order to increase sequencing depth and limit assay-specific biases. For each donor, three plates each were used for CD4 naive and CD4 memory, two plates were used for CD8 naive, and one plate was used for CD8 memory. Blood TCR repertoires of roughly 5 healthy adults were deeply sequenced to estimate repertoire size and the extent of clonotype sharing between individuals. Each donor's leukapheresis produced roughly between roughly 0.9 and 8.9 billion PBMCs.

Broader findings and caveats from the paper: Larger estimated clonotype richness was generally found for naive subsets than for memory subsets. Pairwise subsampling led to the expectation that sequencing depth would affect the degree of clonotype sharing among donors. Compared with non-shared clonotypes, clonotypes shared by all four sorted-subset donors had higher generation probabilities. Sampling was restricted to blood, and TCR repertoires in tissues likely differ from the TCR repertoires found in blood. Rarefaction of sorted-subset datasets indicated incomplete sequencing despite the large sequencing depth. Because the study included a small number of donors, the genetic and exposure-history diversity represented was limited. Across a handful of donors, 4.5% to 6.5% of naive CD4, roughly 3.4% of naive CD8, around 2.5% of memory CD4, and 0.4% to 0.45% of memory CD8 clonotypes were shared.

Using the deep immunoSEQ assay, multiplex PCR amplified TCR CDR3 regions from genomic DNA. Extracted genomic DNA from each cell subset was spread evenly across all wells of several immunoSEQ 96-well plates, with each plate serving as a replicate. For sorted subsets, about 220 ng of genomic DNA, equivalent to 25,000 to 35,000 T cell genomes, went into each replicate PCR. The purified libraries were quantified using a Qubit 3.0 fluorometer, sized with a Bioanalyzer 2100, and then quantified again using the KAPA Library Quantification kit. Each immunoSEQ 96-well plate was sequenced on its own single-read 150-cycle Illumina NextSeq 550 flow cell. The original methods were these. Because the immunoSEQ output held only junctional sequences and lacked quality scores, the filtering could not match the filtering applied to full-length reads. To assign V/J genes and CDR3, sequences were annotated using PyIR, a Python wrapper for IgBLAST v1.9, with IMGT germline references. Reads were removed for weak V/J assignments (E-value above 1e-6), missing CDR3, stop codons, out-of-frame junctions, or ambiguous translated residues. V3J clonotypes were defined as sequences sharing the same inferred V gene, J gene, and CDR3 amino acid sequence. The percentage overlap between two repertoires was calculated by dividing the number of shared unique clonotypes by the size of the smaller repertoire. Repertoire richness was assessed with RTK rarefaction, the Chao1 estimator, and Recon v2.1 estimates of unobserved clonotypes. Generation probabilities were computed with OLGA for all TCRbeta clonotypes obtained by the gDNA method from four donors. The clones in this table, taken by TCRdb from immuneACCESS, are in-frame only. Not every clone is retained; where verified, under half of the shortfall comes from an unresolved V gene, and the cause of the rest is unknown. V, J and clone size are taken as reported in that table, and D and trimming were inferred from the DNA itself. Here the sample has 1.5 million to 2.5 million clones; about 95% occur a single time. The top ten clonotypes cover under 1.5% of the sample.

As concerns this clone: The antigen this receptor binds is unknown. No base quality information exists; no much larger clone differs at one position.

For the CD8 naive samples, CD45RO-negative cells were positively selected for CCR7, yielding a CD45RA+CCR7+ population from which TemRA cells were excluded. The donors were healthy, HIV-negative adults who had no recently reported acute infections or vaccinations. Only Caucasian adults living in Nashville, Tennessee, USA were represented among the donors. Blood was obtained by leukapheresis, after which PBMCs were separated by Ficoll-Histopaque density gradient centrifugation and cryopreserved in liquid nitrogen vapor phase. Analytical flow cytometry was used to check the purity and quantity of each magnetically sorted T cell population. Each sorted fraction had its genomic DNA isolated and then quantified by UV absorbance on a Nanodrop 2000c. Cut back by 5 bases and 4 bases, the V and J ends lie 12 bases apart. CDR1 and CDR2 (MNHEY, SMNVEV) derive from the germline V gene (reference sequence). Including cysteine and phenylalanine, the CDR3 has 14 amino acids. Left in the record is the CDR3 DNA by itself, 42 bases read in frame from the first base.

The chain is assembled from TRBV27 and TRBJ2-1, with a tentative D gene TRBD2 over 6 matching bases. This receptor was taken from a man aged 18 to 29 in good health. Sequencing used naive CD8+ T cells sorted from blood. The cell subset or site tag for this specimen amounts to: CD45RA+CCR7+. The sequenced DNA: TGTGCCAGCAGTGCGGGGCCCGGGTACAATGAGCAGTTCTTC. Its translation reads: CASSAGPGYNEQFF.